Presented here are 24 T cell receptor beta chains from one specimen sequenced in a study of cytomegalovirus exposure and HLA in healthy donors. Primers: 60 Vbeta forward and 13 Jbeta reverse. The repertoire was sequenced with immunoSEQ multiplex PCR; TCRdb's copy has only in-frame clones and lacks some. The sample has 150,000 or so clones. The sequenced material came from PBMCs. Receptors were obtained from a woman between 45 and 65 years old in good health and CMV-seronegative.

The genes are TRBV2 and TRBJ1-3, with 10 bases matching TRBD1. CDR1 is SNHLY and CDR2 is FYNNEI in the germline V gene. The ends lost 6 bases at V and 4 bases at J; junction bases unmatched: 6. The CDR3 is 15 residues long. DNA for the CDR3: TGTGCCAGCAGCGCCGGGACAGGGGCAGGAAACACCATATATTTT. Translating gives CASSAGTGAGNTIYF. The full variable domain, in which reference TRBV2 and TRBJ1-3 provide the parts outside the CDR3, is EPEVTQTPSHQVTQMGQEVILRCVPISNHLYFYWYRQILGQKVEFLVSFYNNEISEKSEIFDDQFSVERPDGSNFTLKIRSTKLEDSAMYFCASSAGTGAGNTIYFGEGSWLTVV.

Comments on this clone: Other DNA sequences in the same sample also yield this CDR3. This sequence joins TRBV9 and TRBJ1-3; 10 bases align to TRBD1. Germline lookup yields CDR1 SGDLS and CDR2 YYNGEE. The J segment lost 0 bases and the V segment lost 0 bases, leaving 3 bases of the junction unmatched. The CDR3 consists of 17 residues. CDR3 in amino acids: CASSVGTGGNSGNTIYF. The CDR3 bases are TGTGCCAGCAGCGTAGGGACAGGGGGGAACTCTGGAAACACCATATATTTT.

The chain couples TRBV5-8 to TRBJ2-3, with TRBD2 matching over 7 bases. CDR3 length equals 15 residues. J gave up 4 bases and V 2 bases, and 7 bases lay outside the gene matches. Germline-derived CDR1 and CDR2 are SGHTS and YDEGEE. CDR3 sequence reads: CASSLGGRGADTQYF. The DNA of the CDR3 is TGTGCCAGCAGCTTAGGAGGGAGGGGAGCAGATACGCAGTATTTT.

The V gene is TRBV19, the J gene TRBJ2-3; no firm D call. V gave up 3 bases and J gave up 6 bases, with 10 bases separating them. The CDR3 loop spans 13 amino acids. Germline assignment: CDR1 LNHDA and CDR2 SQIVND (reference sequence). Here the CDR3 DNA reads TGTGCCAGTAGTATTGTGTATCCGGATACGCAGTATTTT. Amino acids: CASSIVYPDTQYF.

This rearrangement joins TRBV5-1 to TRBJ2-1; tentatively, D is TRBD2 (6 bases). This CDR3 is built from 15 residues. Germline lookup yields CDR1 SGHRS and CDR2 YFSETQ. Trimming cost V 5 bases and J 4 bases, with 16 bases left between them. Here the CDR3 DNA reads TGCGCCAGCAGGAAGGACTACTCCCTTTACAATGAGCAGTTCTTC. Amino acid sequence: CASRKDYSLYNEQFF.

The chain couples TRBV9 to TRBJ1-1, with 7 bases lining up with TRBD1. CDR1 is SGDLS and CDR2 is YYNGEE in the germline V gene. The V and J ends lost 4 bases and 1 base, in that order; junction bases with no gene match: 4. CDR3 length: 14 residues. The CDR3 coding sequence is TGTGCCAGCAGCTCCAGGACAGGGAACACTGAAGCTTTCTTT. Protein sequence: CASSSRTGNTEAFF.

The chain joins TRBV4-2 to TRBJ2-1; D uncertain. Trimming cost V 0 bases and J 9 bases, with 12 bases left between them. This CDR3 is 14 amino acids long. Per germline, CDR1 LGHNA and CDR2 YNFKEQ. CDR3 sequence (DNA): TGTGCCAGCAGCCAAGATGTGGGCCTGGGTGAGCAGTTCTTC. This translates into CASSQDVGLGEQFF.

This sequence joins TRBV7-2 and TRBJ1-2, with 9 bases fitting TRBD1. Germline V gene lookup returns CDR1 SGHTA and CDR2 FQGNSA. V shed 3 bases and J 6 bases; nucleotides not matched to a gene: 5. This CDR3 has 14 residues. The CDR3 here is CASSFLTGGNGYTF. The CDR3 DNA reads TGTGCCAGCAGCTTCTTGACAGGGGGGAATGGCTACACCTTC.

V usage is TRBV4-3 and J usage is TRBJ1-4; 8 bases are a match to TRBD1. From germline, CDR1 is LGHNA and CDR2 YSLEER. This CDR3 contains 17 residues. V trimming: 1 base; J trimming: 5 bases; junction bases outside the gene matches: 9. CDR3 in DNA: TGCGCCAGCAGCCAAGGTAACTCAGGGGGCGCGAATGAAAAACTGTTTTTT. Translating it yields CASSQGNSGGANEKLFF.

The chain is built from TRBV7-9 and TRBJ2-1, with D unresolved. The germline V gene encodes CDR1 SEHNR and CDR2 FQNEAQ (reference sequence). Deletions cut 3 bases from V and 4 bases from J, with 10 bases between. The CDR3 sequence is 14 residues long. The CDR3 DNA sequence: TGTGCCAGCAGCTTGTTCGCGTCGTACAATGAGCAGTTCTTC. This codes for CASSLFASYNEQFF. Supplemented by reference TRBV7-9 and TRBJ2-1, the full variable domain reads DTGVSQNPRHKITKRGQNVTFRCDPISEHNRLYWYRQTLGQGPEFLTYFQNEAQLEKSRLLSDRFSAERPKGSFSTLEIQRTEQGDSAMYLCASSLFASYNEQFFGPGTRLTVL.

The chain links TRBV2 to TRBJ2-1; the match to TRBD2 covers 10 bases. With V trimmed by 6 bases and J by 5 bases, 7 bases remained unmatched. Germline loops: CDR1 SNHLY, CDR2 FYNNEI. This CDR3 has 15 residues. As DNA, the CDR3 is TGTGCCAGCAGGCGACTAGCGGGTGGCGACAATGAGCAGTTCTTC. As protein: CASRRLAGGDNEQFF.

The chain is built from TRBV7-9 and TRBJ2-1; D may be TRBD2 (6 bases). V gave up 4 bases and J gave up 8 bases, with 15 bases separating them. Germline CDR1 SEHNR, CDR2 FQNEAQ (reference sequence). There are 14 residues in the CDR3. Here the CDR3 reads CASSSTGEHHEQFF. The DNA of the CDR3 is TGTGCCAGCAGCTCGACGGGGGAGCACCATGAGCAGTTCTTC.

V and J are TRBV9 and TRBJ2-6; no clear D. The V gene lost 3 bases and the J gene lost 3 bases, with 7 bases spanning the gap. The CDR3 covers 14 residues. Germline assignment: CDR1 SGDLS and CDR2 YYNGEE. The DNA of the CDR3 is TGTGCCAGCAGCGCCGGCGGTGGGGCCAACGTCCTGACTTTC. Encoded protein: CASSAGGGANVLTF.

The CDR3 DNA reads TGTGCCAGCAGCGGACAGGGGCGTTTTGAGACCCAGTACTTC. It codes for CASSGQGRFETQYF. The chain combines TRBV6-1 with TRBJ2-5; 9 bases are a match to TRBD1. J was trimmed by 5 bases and V by 6 bases; bases with no gene match: 7. The CDR3 has 14 residues. Germline lookup yields CDR1 MNHNS and CDR2 SASEGT.

The genes are TRBV6-6 and TRBJ2-7; TRBD2 is a possible D gene (5 bases). Germline V lookup: CDR1 MNHNY, CDR2 SVGAGI (reference sequence). This CDR3 is 16 amino acids long. Trimming removed 6 bases from V and 0 bases from J, with 18 bases in between. The CDR3 sequence: CASSPLSMGSSYEQYF. CDR3 DNA sequence: TGTGCCAGCAGCCCCCTCAGTATGGGGAGCTCCTACGAGCAGTACTTC.

The chain combines TRBV6-5 with TRBJ1-2; 7 bases are a match to TRBD1. Germline lookup yields CDR1 MNHEY and CDR2 SVGAGI. The CDR3 loop spans 14 amino acids. Unmatched junction bases numbered 8, after V lost 7 bases and J lost 3 bases. CDR3 in DNA: TGTGCCAGCACGAAAGACAGGGAGTACTATGGCTACACCTTC. Protein product: CASTKDREYYGYTF.

The V call is TRBV6-5, the J call TRBJ2-7; possibly TRBD1 for D (5 bases). Trimming took off 2 bases at V and 0 bases at J, with 8 bases between the two ends. Germline V gene lookup returns CDR1 MNHEY and CDR2 SVGAGI. The CDR3 is made up of 14 amino acids. CDR3 in amino acids: CASSYQGGSYEQYF. In nucleotides, the CDR3 is TGTGCCAGCAGTTACCAGGGCGGCTCCTACGAGCAGTACTTC.

The chain links TRBV28 to TRBJ2-1; the D gene is possibly TRBD2 (5 bases). Trimming stripped 4 bases from V and 8 bases from J, with 21 bases between. CDR3 length: 16 amino acids. Germline-derived CDR1 and CDR2 are MDHEN and SYDVKM. The CDR3 DNA is TGTGCCAGCAGTTCATCCATGGCGGGTATAATGGATGAGCAGTTCTTC. Its protein is CASSSSMAGIMDEQFF.

V and J are TRBV11-2 and TRBJ2-7; possible D gene TRBD1, 6 bases. This CDR3 has 12 amino acids. With 5 bases removed from V and 8 bases from J, the gap between germline ends came to 13 bases. Germline V CDR1 and CDR2: SGHAT, FQNNGV. CDR3 in DNA: TGTGCCAGCAGCACGGGACACTTTCAGCAGTACTTC. It codes for CASSTGHFQQYF.

The CDR3 protein is CASSPGGRQETQYF. The CDR3 coding sequence is TGTGCCAGCAGCCCCGGAGGGAGACAAGAGACCCAGTACTTC. The chain employs TRBV11-3 and TRBJ2-5, with D perhaps matching TRBD2 (6 bases). Trimming cost V 5 bases and J 2 bases, with 12 bases left between them. CDR1 and CDR2 (germline): SGHNT, YENEEA. This CDR3 comprises 14 residues.

The rearrangement joins TRBV4-2 to TRBJ2-2; D not certain. Germline CDR1 and CDR2: LGHNA and YNFKEQ. Trimming took off 1 base at V and 4 bases at J, with 7 bases between the two ends. The CDR3 runs 14 residues. CDR3 in amino acids: CASSQGRVTGELFF. The CDR3 DNA reads as TGTGCCAGCAGCCAAGGACGGGTCACCGGGGAGCTGTTTTTT.

The rearrangement links TRBV7-3 to TRBJ2-3, with 7 bases fitting TRBD1. This CDR3 has 15 residues. Germline V gene data show CDR1 as SGHTA and CDR2 as FQGTGA. V gave up 5 bases and J gave up 2 bases; unmatched junction bases: 7. DNA for the CDR3: TGTGCCAGCAGCGATACAGGGGTTCCCACAGATACGCAGTATTTT. It yields the protein CASSDTGVPTDTQYF. Full variable domain (rest looked up from reference TRBV7-3 and TRBJ2-3): GAGVSQTPSNKVTEKGKYVELRCDPISGHTALYWYRQSLGQGPEFLIYFQGTGAADDSGLPNDRFFAVRPEGSVSTLKIQRTERGDSAVYLCASSDTGVPTDTQYFGPGTRLTVL.

This chain connects TRBV30 to TRBJ2-1; a weak D match, TRBD1 (6 bases). The germline V gene encodes CDR1 GTSNPN and CDR2 SVGIG (reference sequence). This CDR3 is 14 amino acids long. The V gene lost 2 bases and the J gene lost 5 bases, with 13 bases spanning the gap. The CDR3 nucleotides read TGTGCCTGGAGTAAGAACAGGGACCACAATGAGCAGTTCTTC. Translation gives CAWSKNRDHNEQFF.

V gene TRBV25-1 combines with J gene TRBJ2-1; the match to TRBD2 covers 7 bases. This CDR3 contains 15 residues. Germline loops: CDR1 MGHDK, CDR2 SYGVNS. The V and J ends lost 3 bases and 6 bases, in that order; junction bases with no gene match: 8. The CDR3 protein is CASSEPHGGGNEQFF. The CDR3, as DNA: TGTGCCAGCAGTGAGCCTCATGGGGGGGGCAATGAGCAGTTCTTC.